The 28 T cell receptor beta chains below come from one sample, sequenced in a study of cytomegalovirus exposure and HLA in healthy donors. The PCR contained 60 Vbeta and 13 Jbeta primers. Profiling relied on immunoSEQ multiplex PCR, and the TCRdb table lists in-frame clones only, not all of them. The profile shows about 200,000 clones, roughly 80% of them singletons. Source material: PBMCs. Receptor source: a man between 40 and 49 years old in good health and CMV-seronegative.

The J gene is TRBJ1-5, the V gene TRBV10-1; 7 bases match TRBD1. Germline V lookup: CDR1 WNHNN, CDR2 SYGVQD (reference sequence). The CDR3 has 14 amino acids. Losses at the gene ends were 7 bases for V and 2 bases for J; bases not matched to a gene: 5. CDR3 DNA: TGCGCCAGCAAAGACAGGGAAGGCAATCAGCCCCAGCATTTT. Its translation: CASKDREGNQPQHF.

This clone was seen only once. In DNA, the CDR3 is TGTGCCAGCACCCCAAGCGGAGGGCTCCACGAGCAGTACTTC. Protein: CASTPSGGLHEQYF. This chain uses TRBV6-5 with TRBJ2-7; D possibly corresponds to TRBD2 (6 bases). The V gene lost 7 bases and the J gene lost 5 bases, with 18 bases spanning the gap. The CDR3 runs 14 residues. From germline, CDR1 is MNHEY and CDR2 SVGAGI.

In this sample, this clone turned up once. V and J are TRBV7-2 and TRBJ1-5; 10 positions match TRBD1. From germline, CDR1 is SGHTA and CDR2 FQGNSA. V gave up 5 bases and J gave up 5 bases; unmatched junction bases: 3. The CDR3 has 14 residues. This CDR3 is CASSQDRGHQPQHF. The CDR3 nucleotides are TGTGCCAGCAGCCAAGACAGGGGGCATCAGCCCCAGCATTTT.

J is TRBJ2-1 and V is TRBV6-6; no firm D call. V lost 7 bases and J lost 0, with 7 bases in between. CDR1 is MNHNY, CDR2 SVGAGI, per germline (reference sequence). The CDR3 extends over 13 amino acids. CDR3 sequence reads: CASTLGSYNEQFF. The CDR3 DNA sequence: TGTGCCAGCACTCTCGGCTCCTACAATGAGCAGTTCTTC.

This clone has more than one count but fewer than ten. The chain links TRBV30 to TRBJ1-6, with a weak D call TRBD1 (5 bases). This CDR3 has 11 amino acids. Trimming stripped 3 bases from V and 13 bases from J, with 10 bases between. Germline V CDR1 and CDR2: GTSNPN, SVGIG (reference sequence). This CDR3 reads CAWSTGLPLHF. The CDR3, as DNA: TGTGCCTGGAGCACGGGACTTCCCCTCCACTTT.

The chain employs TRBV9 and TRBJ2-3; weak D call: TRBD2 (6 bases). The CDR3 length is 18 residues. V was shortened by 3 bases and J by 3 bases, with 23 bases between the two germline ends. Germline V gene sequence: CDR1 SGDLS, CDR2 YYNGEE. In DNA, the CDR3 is TGTGCCAGCAGCGCGGAGGGAGGAGAGGGGACTTCAACAGATACGCAGTATTTT. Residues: CASSAEGGEGTSTDTQYF.

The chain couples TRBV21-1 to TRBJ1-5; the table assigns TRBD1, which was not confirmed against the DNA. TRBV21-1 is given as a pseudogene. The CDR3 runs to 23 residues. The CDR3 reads CASSKEGGLDRQGFKSPYQPQHF. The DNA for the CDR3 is TGTGCCAGCAGCAAAGAGGGGGGCCTGGACAGGCAGGGATTCAAGTCGCCTTATCAGCCCCAGCATTTT.

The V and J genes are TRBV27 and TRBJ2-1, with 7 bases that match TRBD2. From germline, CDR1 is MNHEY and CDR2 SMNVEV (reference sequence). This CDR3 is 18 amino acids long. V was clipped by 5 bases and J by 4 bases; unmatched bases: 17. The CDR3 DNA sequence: TGTGCCAGCAGTCTGGCCAAATTGCGAAGCGGGATGTACAATGAGCAGTTCTTC. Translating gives CASSLAKLRSGMYNEQFF.

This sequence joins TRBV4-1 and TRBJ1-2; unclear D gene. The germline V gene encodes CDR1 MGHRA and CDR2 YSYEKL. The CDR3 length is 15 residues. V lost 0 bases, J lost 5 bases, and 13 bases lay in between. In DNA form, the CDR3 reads TGCGCCAGCAGCCAAGATTTGTCAGGAGGGTATGGCTACACCTTC. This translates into CASSQDLSGGYGYTF.

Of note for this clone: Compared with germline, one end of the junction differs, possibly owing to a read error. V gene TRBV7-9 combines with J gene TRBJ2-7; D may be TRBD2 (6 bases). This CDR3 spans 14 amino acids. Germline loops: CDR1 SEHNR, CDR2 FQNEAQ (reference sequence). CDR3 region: CSSSLDGGDYEQYF. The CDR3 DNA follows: TGTTCCAGCAGCTTGGACGGAGGGGATTACGAGCAGTACTTC.

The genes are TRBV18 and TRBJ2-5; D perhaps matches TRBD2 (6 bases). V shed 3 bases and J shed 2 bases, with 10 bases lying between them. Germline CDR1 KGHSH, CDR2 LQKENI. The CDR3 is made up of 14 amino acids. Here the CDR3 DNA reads TGTGCCAGCTCACCTCTAGCGAGTCAAGAGACCCAGTACTTC. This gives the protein CASSPLASQETQYF. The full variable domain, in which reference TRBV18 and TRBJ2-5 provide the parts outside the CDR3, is NAGVMQNPRHLVRRRGQEARLRCSPMKGHSHVYWYRQLPEEGLKFMVYLQKENIIDESGMPKERFSAEFPKEGPSILRIQQVVRGDSAAYFCASSPLASQETQYFGPGTRLLVL.

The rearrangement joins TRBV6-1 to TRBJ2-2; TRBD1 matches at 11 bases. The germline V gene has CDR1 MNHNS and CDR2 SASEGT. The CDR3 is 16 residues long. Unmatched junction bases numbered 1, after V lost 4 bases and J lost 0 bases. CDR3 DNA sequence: TGTGCCAGCAGTGGGGGACAGGGGGCGAACACCGGGGAGCTGTTTTTT. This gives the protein CASSGGQGANTGELFF.

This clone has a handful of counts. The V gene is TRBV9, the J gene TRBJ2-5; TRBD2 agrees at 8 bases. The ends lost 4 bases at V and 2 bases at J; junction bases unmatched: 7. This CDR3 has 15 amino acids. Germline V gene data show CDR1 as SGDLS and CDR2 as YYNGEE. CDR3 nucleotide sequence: TGTGCCAGCAGCCCCGGGACTAGTGATCAAGAGACCCAGTACTTC. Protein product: CASSPGTSDQETQYF.

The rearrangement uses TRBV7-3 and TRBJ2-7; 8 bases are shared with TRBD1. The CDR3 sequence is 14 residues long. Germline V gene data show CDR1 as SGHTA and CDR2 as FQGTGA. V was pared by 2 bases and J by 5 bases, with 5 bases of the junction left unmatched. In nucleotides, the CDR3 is TGTGCCAGCAGCTTAGGACAGGGTCCCGACGAGCAGTACTTC. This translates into CASSLGQGPDEQYF.

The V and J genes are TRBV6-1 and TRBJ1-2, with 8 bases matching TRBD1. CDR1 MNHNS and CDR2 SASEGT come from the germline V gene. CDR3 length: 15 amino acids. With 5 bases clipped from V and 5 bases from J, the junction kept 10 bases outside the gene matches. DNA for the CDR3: TGTGCCAGCAGTATAACTGGACAGGGAGGTTATGGCTACACCTTC. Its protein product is CASSITGQGGYGYTF.

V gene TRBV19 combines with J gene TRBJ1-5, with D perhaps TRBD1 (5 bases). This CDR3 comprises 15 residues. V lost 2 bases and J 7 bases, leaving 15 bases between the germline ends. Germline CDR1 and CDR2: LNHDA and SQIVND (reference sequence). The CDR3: CASSILGHLSQPQHF. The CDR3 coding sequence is TGTGCCAGTAGTATACTAGGACATTTGAGCCAGCCCCAGCATTTT.

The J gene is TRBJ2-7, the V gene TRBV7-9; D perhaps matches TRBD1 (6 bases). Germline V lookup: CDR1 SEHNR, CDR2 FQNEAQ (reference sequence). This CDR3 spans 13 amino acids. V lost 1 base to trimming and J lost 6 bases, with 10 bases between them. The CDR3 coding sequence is TGTGCCAGCAGCTTAGTGCCAGGGGTCGAGCAGTACTTC. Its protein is CASSLVPGVEQYF.

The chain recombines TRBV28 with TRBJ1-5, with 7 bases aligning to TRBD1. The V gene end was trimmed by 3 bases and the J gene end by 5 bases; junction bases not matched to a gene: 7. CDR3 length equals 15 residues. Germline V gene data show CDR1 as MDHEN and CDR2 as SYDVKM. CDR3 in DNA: TGTGCCAGCAGTTTTACAGGGGCCCTATATCAGCCCCAGCATTTT. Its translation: CASSFTGALYQPQHF.

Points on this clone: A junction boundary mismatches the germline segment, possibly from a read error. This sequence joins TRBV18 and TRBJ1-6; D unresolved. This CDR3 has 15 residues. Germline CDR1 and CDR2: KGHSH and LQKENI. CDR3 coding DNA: TGTGCCAGCTCACTTGCAAGGAGCTATTATTCACCCCTCCACTTT. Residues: CASSLARSYYSPLHF.

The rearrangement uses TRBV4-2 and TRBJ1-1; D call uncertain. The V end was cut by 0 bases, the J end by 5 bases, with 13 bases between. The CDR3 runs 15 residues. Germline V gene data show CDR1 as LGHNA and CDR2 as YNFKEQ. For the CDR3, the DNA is TGTGCCAGCAGCCAAGATTGGGCAGAGGGTACTGAAGCTTTCTTT. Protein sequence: CASSQDWAEGTEAFF.

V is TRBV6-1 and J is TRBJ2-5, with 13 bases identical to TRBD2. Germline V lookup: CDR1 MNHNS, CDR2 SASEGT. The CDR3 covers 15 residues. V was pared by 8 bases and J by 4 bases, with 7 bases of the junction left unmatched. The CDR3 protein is CASARTSGRGETQYF. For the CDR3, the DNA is TGTGCCAGCGCCCGGACTAGCGGGAGAGGAGAGACCCAGTACTTC.

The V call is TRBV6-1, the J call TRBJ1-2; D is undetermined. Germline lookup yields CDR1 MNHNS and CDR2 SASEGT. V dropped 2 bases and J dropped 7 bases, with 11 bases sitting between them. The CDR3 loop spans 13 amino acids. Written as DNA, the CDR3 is TGTGCCAGCAGTGAAAGAAGTTTCGGTGGCTACACCTTC. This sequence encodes CASSERSFGGYTF.

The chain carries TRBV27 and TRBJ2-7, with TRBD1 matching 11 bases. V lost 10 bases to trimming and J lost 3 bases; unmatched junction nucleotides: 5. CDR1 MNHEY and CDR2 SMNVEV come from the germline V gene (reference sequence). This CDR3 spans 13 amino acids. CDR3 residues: CATMDRGRYEQYF. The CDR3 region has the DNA TGTGCCACCATGGACAGGGGGCGCTACGAGCAGTACTTC.

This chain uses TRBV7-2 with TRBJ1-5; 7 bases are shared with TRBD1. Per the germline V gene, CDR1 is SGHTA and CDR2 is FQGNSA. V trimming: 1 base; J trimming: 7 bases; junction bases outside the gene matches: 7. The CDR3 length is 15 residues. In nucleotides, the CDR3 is TGTGCCAGCAGCTTAGGGACAGGAGTCGCCCAGCCCCAGCATTTT. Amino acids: CASSLGTGVAQPQHF. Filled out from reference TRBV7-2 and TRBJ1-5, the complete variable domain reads GAGVSQSPSNKVTEKGKDVELRCDPISGHTALYWYRQSLGQGLEFLIYFQGNSAPDKSGLPSDRFSAERTGGSVSTLTIQRTQQEDSAVYLCASSLGTGVAQPQHFGDGTRLSIL.

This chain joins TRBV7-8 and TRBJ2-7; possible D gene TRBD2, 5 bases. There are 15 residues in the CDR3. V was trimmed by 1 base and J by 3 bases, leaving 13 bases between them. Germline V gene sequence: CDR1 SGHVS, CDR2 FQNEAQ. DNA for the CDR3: TGTGCCAGCAGCTTAGAAGCAGCGGCCGGCTACGAGCAGTACTTC. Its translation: CASSLEAAAGYEQYF.

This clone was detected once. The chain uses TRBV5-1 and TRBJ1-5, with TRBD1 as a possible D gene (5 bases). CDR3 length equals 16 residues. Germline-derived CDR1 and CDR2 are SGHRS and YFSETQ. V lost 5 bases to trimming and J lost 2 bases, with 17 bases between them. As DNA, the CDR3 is TGCGCCAGCAGTTGGGGGGGTCGCGGTGGCAATCAGCCCCAGCATTTT. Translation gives CASSWGGRGGNQPQHF. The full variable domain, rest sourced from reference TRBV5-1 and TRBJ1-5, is KAGVTQTPRYLIKTRGQQVTLSCSPISGHRSVSWYQQTPGQGLQFLFEYFSETQRNKGNFPGRFSGRQFSNSRSEMNVSTLELGDSALYLCASSWGGRGGNQPQHFGDGTRLSIL.

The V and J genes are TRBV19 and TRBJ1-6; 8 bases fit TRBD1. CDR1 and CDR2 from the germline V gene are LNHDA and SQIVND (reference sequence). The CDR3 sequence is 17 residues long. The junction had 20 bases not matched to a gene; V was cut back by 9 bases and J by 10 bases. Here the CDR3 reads CARRTGNSPNWYSPLHF. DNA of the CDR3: TGTGCCAGAAGGACAGGGAACTCGCCTAATTGGTACTCACCCCTCCACTTT.

This chain's CDR3 is CASSGQGLGNTEAFF. The CDR3, as DNA: TGTGCCAGCAGTGGACAGGGCTTGGGGAACACTGAAGCTTTCTTT. The chain has TRBV6-5 and TRBJ1-1; TRBD1 matches 8 bases. The V gene end was trimmed by 5 bases and the J gene end by 1 base; junction bases not matched to a gene: 6. CDR1 and CDR2 (germline): MNHEY, SVGAGI. This CDR3 region has 15 residues.